This T cell receptor beta chain came from a study of T cells and Merkel cell carcinoma outcomes (dated by TCRdb to the early 2020s). General notes on the study: The study looked at whether the tumor T-cell repertoire and T-cell density could predict clinical outcome in patients with Merkel cell carcinoma.

Comment on this clone: Its target antigen remains unknown. Base-call qualities are not available, and no considerably larger clone is one nucleotide away.

The samples were taken from patients with Merkel cell carcinoma. CDR3 length: 12 amino acids, cysteine to phenylalanine. Of all the DNA, just the CDR3 is kept, 36 bases in frame from base 1. Based on the germline V gene (reference sequence), the CDR1 and CDR2 sequences are LNHDA and SQIVND. Clipping removes 10 bases from V and 7 bases from J, with 2 as the unmatched junction base count. General study outcomes and caveats: T-cell repertoire features combined with T-cell density were reported to predict clinical outcomes in Merkel cell carcinoma patients.

Receptor amplification or capture employed the immunoSEQ multiplex PCR assay. TCRdb retrieved this table from immuneACCESS and kept in-frame rearrangements only. Not all clones are present; in checked studies, unresolved V genes account for under half, and no reason is known for the remainder. The sample table holds around 6,000 clones, of which about 80% were seen once. Roughly 6% of the sample belongs to the ten largest clones. The sequence was collected from a human donor with Merkel cell carcinoma. The source material was tumor tissue from Merkel cell carcinoma. The sequence is built from TRBV19 and TRBJ1-6, with TRBD1 identical over 9 junction bases. The sequenced DNA: TGTGCCATTGGGACAGGGAATTCACCCCTCCACTTT. Translated, this gives CAIGTGNSPLHF.